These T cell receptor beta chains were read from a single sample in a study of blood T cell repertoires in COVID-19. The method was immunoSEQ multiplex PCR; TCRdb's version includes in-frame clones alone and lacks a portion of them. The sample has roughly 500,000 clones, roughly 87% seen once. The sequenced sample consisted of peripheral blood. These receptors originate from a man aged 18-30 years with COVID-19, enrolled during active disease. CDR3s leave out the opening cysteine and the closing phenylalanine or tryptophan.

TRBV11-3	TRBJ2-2	ASSDRGQNTGELF
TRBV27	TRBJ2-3	ASSKGQGADTQY
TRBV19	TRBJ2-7	ATLDGDTAEQY
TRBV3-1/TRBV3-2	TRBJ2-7	ASSRGLAGAAEQY
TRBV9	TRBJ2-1	ASSVATRIGSEQF
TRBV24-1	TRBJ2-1	ATSQAGGHDNEQF
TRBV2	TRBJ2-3	ASSYLAGGWPDTQY
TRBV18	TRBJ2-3	ASSPTLAGATDTQY
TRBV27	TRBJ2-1	ASTPLGSSYNEQF
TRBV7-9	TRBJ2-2	ASSFNERRGSGELF
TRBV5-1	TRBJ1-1	ASSLSGGNTEAF
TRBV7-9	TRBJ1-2	GSTLSGGGSSYGYT
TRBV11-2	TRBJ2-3	ASSLDRGANTDTQY
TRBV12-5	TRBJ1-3	ASGLVPPTAASGNTIY
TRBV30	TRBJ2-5	AWSTGLAGTETQY
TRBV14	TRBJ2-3	ASSRYSGRSTDTQY
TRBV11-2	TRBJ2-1	ASSTHGDRGGNEQF
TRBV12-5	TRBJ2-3	ASGLVQGARGPATQY
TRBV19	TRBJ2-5	ASSIDEGAGETQY
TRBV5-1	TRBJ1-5	ASSLMGGSQPQH
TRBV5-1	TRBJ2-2	ASSLQGIGELF
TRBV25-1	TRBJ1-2	ASRGTGGRNYGYT
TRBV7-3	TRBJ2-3	ASSPRAGGALDTQY
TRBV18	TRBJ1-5	ASSPARGPQH
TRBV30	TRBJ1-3	AWRDRAGNTIY
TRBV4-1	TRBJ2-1	ASGWEAGYNEQF
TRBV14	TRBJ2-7	ASSQAGTGTYEQY
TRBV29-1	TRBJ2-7	SVRSPEQY
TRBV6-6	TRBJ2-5	ASSPTGIQETQY
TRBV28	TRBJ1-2	ASSLYGTGGANYGYT
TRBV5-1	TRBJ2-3	ASSLGAGTDTQY
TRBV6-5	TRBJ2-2	ASSFKNTGELF
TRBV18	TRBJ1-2	ASSPGLEAGGYT
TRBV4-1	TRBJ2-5	ASSQGLRGLAGGQETQY
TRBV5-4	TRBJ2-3	ASSAPSGANTDTQY
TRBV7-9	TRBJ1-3	ASSPGQGQGGNTIY
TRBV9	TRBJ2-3	ASSVKLAGGPQTDTQY
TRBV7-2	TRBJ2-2	ASSLKDQRGPEELF
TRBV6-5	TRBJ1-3	ASSYSIGPGNTIY
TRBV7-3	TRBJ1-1	ASSLQKNTEAF
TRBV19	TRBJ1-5	ASSISSAGSNQPQH
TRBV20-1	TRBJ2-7	SASTGGEQY
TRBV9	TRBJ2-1	ASSVAPTPSYNEQF
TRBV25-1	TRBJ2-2	ASSEYGTGELF
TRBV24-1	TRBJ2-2	ATSPGGHSGELF
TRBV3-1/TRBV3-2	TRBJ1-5	ASSPGTGTNQPQH
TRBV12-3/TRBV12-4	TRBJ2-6	ASNRGGANVLT
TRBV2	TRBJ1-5	ASNRQGNQPQH
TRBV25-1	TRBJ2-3	ASSEPQGFGSTDTQY
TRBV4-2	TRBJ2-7	ASSQQGLGRYEQY
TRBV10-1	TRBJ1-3	ANPEWMGHRPGNTIY
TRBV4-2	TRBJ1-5	ASSQGAHNQPQH
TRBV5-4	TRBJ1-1	ASIMTGANTEAF
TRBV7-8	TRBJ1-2	ASSLFGVDGYT
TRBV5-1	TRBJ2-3	ASSFPRLAGASYTDTQY
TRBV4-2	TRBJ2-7	ASSQGWTSGGLYEQY
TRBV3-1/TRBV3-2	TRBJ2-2	ASSPFNTGELF
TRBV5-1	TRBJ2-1	ASSLWRGGNEQF
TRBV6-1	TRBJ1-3	ASSEVRNSGNTIY